These 30 T cell receptor beta chains were all obtained from the same sample, sequenced in a study of OX40 agonist ivuxolimab in advanced cancers. Clones were sequenced by immunoSEQ multiplex PCR, and TCRdb holds only the in-frame ones, with some missing. In the table there are about 82,000 clones, approximately 86% of which are singletons. Here the sequenced sample was CD4+ or CD8+ T cells sorted from blood, taken in a trial of the OX40 agonist ivuxolimab. The source of these receptors is an adult with an advanced solid tumor such as melanoma, head and neck, liver or kidney cancer.

This clone was seen once. The rearrangement uses TRBV7-3 and TRBJ2-1; 8 positions agree with TRBD2. This CDR3 region has 16 residues. V lost 5 bases to trimming and J lost 6 bases; unmatched junction nucleotides: 12. In germline, CDR1 is SGHTA, CDR2 FQGTGA. The CDR3 region is CASSKNPGLGSNEQFF. CDR3 nucleotides: TGTGCCAGCAGCAAAAACCCGGGACTAGGGTCCAATGAGCAGTTCTTC.

The rearrangement joins TRBV6-1 to TRBJ2-5; D unresolved. Trimming stripped 4 bases from V and 9 bases from J, with 18 bases between. This CDR3 has 14 amino acids. Germline V lookup: CDR1 MNHNS, CDR2 SASEGT. The DNA for the CDR3 is TGTGCCAGCAGTGCCCCGGGCCGCAAGAAGGCCCAGTACTTC. Translation: CASSAPGRKKAQYF.

The chain is built from TRBV30 and TRBJ2-5, with 8 bases fitting TRBD2. The CDR3 extends over 12 amino acids. V gave up 1 base and J gave up 6 bases; unmatched junction bases: 1. Germline V CDR1 and CDR2: GTSNPN, SVGIG (reference sequence). CDR3 sequence (DNA): TGTGCCTGGAGTGGCGGGGGGAAGACCCAGTACTTC. Translated: CAWSGGGKTQYF.

The V and J genes are TRBV2 and TRBJ1-3; the D gene is possibly TRBD1 (5 bases). The CDR3 extends over 14 amino acids. V was pared by 4 bases and J by 0 bases, with 7 bases between. CDR1 and CDR2 (germline): SNHLY, FYNNEI. The CDR3: CASSAGSSGNTIYF. The CDR3 nucleotides are TGTGCCAGCAGTGCAGGGAGCTCTGGAAACACCATATATTTT.

Turning to this clone: Compared with germline, one end of the junction differs, possibly owing to a read error. Other DNA sequences in the same sample also yield this CDR3. The rearrangement joins TRBV18 to TRBJ1-5; 8 bases are shared with TRBD1. CDR3 length: 14 residues. Germline lookup yields CDR1 KGHSH and CDR2 LQKENI. Here the CDR3 reads CASSDRDFNQPQHF. DNA for the CDR3: TGCGCCAGCTCGGACAGGGACTTCAATCAGCCCCAGCATTTT.

V is TRBV4-1 and J is TRBJ2-3; D is ambiguous. Trimming left V 5 bases short and J 4 bases short, with 19 bases between. This CDR3 contains 16 residues. Germline CDR1 MGHRA, CDR2 YSYEKL. The CDR3 here is CASSEVNLGLADTQYF. CDR3 DNA: TGCGCCAGCAGCGAAGTGAACCTAGGTTTAGCAGATACGCAGTATTTT.

V usage is TRBV5-1 and J usage is TRBJ2-5; no clear D gene. V was shortened by 0 bases and J by 5 bases, with 5 bases between the two germline ends. CDR1 is SGHRS, CDR2 YFSETQ, per germline. The CDR3 covers 12 residues. The CDR3 loop is CASSLGPETQYF. The CDR3 DNA reads TGCGCCAGCAGCTTGGGACCGGAGACCCAGTACTTC. The whole variable domain, remainder taken from reference TRBV5-1 and TRBJ2-5, is KAGVTQTPRYLIKTRGQQVTLSCSPISGHRSVSWYQQTPGQGLQFLFEYFSETQRNKGNFPGRFSGRQFSNSRSEMNVSTLELGDSALYLCASSLGPETQYFGPGTRLLVL.

The chain has TRBV19 and TRBJ2-1; D is possibly TRBD1 (5 bases). The CDR3 consists of 16 residues. Looked up from germline, CDR1 is LNHDA and CDR2 is SQIVND (reference sequence). V lost 0 bases to trimming and J lost 2 bases, with 11 bases between them. CDR3 nucleotide sequence: TGTGCCAGTAGTATAGACCGGGCAGGGACCTACAATGAGCAGTTCTTC. Protein sequence: CASSIDRAGTYNEQFF.

This chain joins TRBV18 and TRBJ1-6; no reliable D call. Trimming took 2 bases from V and 0 from J, leaving 8 bases between them. The CDR3 length is 16 residues. Germline loops: CDR1 KGHSH, CDR2 LQKENI. CDR3 sequence (DNA): TGTGCCAGCTCACCAGAGGAGAGCTCCTATAATTCACCCCTCCACTTT. Protein sequence: CASSPEESSYNSPLHF.

The chain combines TRBV18 with TRBJ1-1, with D possibly TRBD1 on 6 matching bases. This CDR3 contains 16 residues. Germline loops: CDR1 KGHSH, CDR2 LQKENI. The V gene lost 2 bases and the J gene lost 6 bases, with 19 bases spanning the gap. The CDR3 coding sequence is TGTGCCAGCTCACCAAGAGCCCAGGGGCCCGTGGCTGAAGCTTTCTTT. Residues: CASSPRAQGPVAEAFF.

The chain joins TRBV7-2 to TRBJ1-1; no definite D call. Germline assignment: CDR1 SGHTA and CDR2 FQGNSA. Trimming took off 3 bases at V and 9 bases at J, with 11 bases between the two ends. There are 12 residues in the CDR3. The DNA for the CDR3 is TGTGCCAGCAGCTTGAGGCCGAGTAAAGCTTTCTTT. Amino acid sequence: CASSLRPSKAFF.

This clone was recorded a few times. At the DNA level, this CDR3 is encoded by other sequences in the same sample as well. This chain links TRBV29-1 with TRBJ1-4; D not certain. CDR3 length equals 14 residues. V dropped 6 bases and J dropped 2 bases, with 13 bases sitting between them. Germline CDR1 SQVTM, CDR2 ANQGSEA. The chain's CDR3 is CSVGQDGTNEKLFF. CDR3 bases: TGCAGCGTCGGCCAGGACGGGACTAATGAAAAACTGTTTTTT.

V is TRBV7-6 and J is TRBJ1-1; 8 positions match TRBD1. The CDR3 sequence is 12 residues long. After removal of 5 bases from V and 7 bases from J, the junction contained 3 bases not matched to a gene. The V gene's germline CDR1 is SGHVS and CDR2 FNYEAQ. CDR3 sequence: CASSPGGGEAFF. The DNA of the CDR3 is TGTGCCAGCAGCCCAGGGGGCGGTGAAGCTTTCTTT.

The V call is TRBV7-2, the J call TRBJ2-7; D might be TRBD1 or TRBD2, each matching 6 bases. Trimming left V 3 bases short and J 3 bases short, with 12 bases between. The V gene's germline CDR1 is SGHTA and CDR2 FQGNSA. The CDR3 length is 14 residues. CDR3 DNA sequence: TGTGCCAGCAGCTTGGGGGGCGGGAACTACGAGCAGTACTTC. Translated: CASSLGGGNYEQYF. The variable domain in full, with the rest retrieved from reference TRBV7-2 and TRBJ2-7, is GAGVSQSPSNKVTEKGKDVELRCDPISGHTALYWYRQSLGQGLEFLIYFQGNSAPDKSGLPSDRFSAERTGGSVSTLTIQRTQQEDSAVYLCASSLGGGNYEQYFGPGTRLTVT.

This sequence joins TRBV6-5 and TRBJ2-1; D is uncertain. The ends were cut back, 5 bases at V and 7 bases at J, with 18 bases in the middle. The CDR3 is made up of 15 amino acids. From germline, CDR1 is MNHEY and CDR2 SVGAGI. DNA of the CDR3: TGTGCCAGCAGTCGATCCGTCAATCCCGGTAATGAGCAGTTCTTC. Translation gives CASSRSVNPGNEQFF.

V usage is TRBV7-9 and J usage is TRBJ2-5, with TRBD2 matching 8 bases. The trim removed 4 bases at V and 3 bases at J, leaving 13 bases unmatched. The CDR3 runs to 17 residues. Per germline, CDR1 SEHNR and CDR2 FQNEAQ (reference sequence). CDR3 protein: CASSSPRGGIHKETQYF. In nucleotides, the CDR3 is TGTGCCAGCAGCTCCCCTCGGGGGGGTATACATAAAGAGACCCAGTACTTC.

This chain links TRBV18 with TRBJ2-5; D uncertain. The CDR3 has 13 residues. Germline lookup yields CDR1 KGHSH and CDR2 LQKENI. Trimming removed 3 bases from V and 2 bases from J, with 7 bases in between. In DNA, the CDR3 is TGTGCCAGCTCACCTCTCTTTCAAGAGACCCAGTACTTC. It translates to CASSPLFQETQYF.

The chain combines TRBV6-6 with TRBJ1-2; TRBD1 agrees at 7 bases. The CDR3 length is 13 residues. The V and J ends lost 5 bases and 6 bases, in that order; junction bases with no gene match: 6. Per germline, CDR1 MNHNY and CDR2 SVGAGI (reference sequence). CDR3 loop: CASSGGQLHGYTF. The CDR3 region has the DNA TGTGCCAGCAGTGGGGGACAGTTGCATGGCTACACCTTC.

In its sample, this clone was seen once. The chain has TRBV30 and TRBJ2-7, with D perhaps TRBD1 (6 bases). The V and J ends lost 2 bases and 9 bases respectively, with 29 bases between them. CDR1 GTSNPN and CDR2 SVGIG come from the germline V gene (reference sequence). The CDR3 is 17 residues long. CDR3 DNA: TGTGCCTGGAGTCCACGACTCTGGGGGCGCCACAGTACGAGGCAGTACTTC. It yields the protein CAWSPRLWGRHSTRQYF.

J is TRBJ2-5 and V is TRBV20-1; no clear D gene. V shed 4 bases and J shed 1 base, with 4 bases lying between them. This CDR3 is 11 amino acids long. CDR1 and CDR2 (germline): DFQATT, SNEGSKA (reference sequence). CDR3 in amino acids: CSAKIQETQYF. CDR3 bases: TGCAGTGCTAAGATCCAAGAGACCCAGTACTTC.

The table lists this clone with a few counts. The chain has TRBV7-8 and TRBJ2-7, with D hard to call. The CDR3 has 13 residues. The germline gives CDR1 SGHVS, CDR2 FQNEAQ. Trimming cost V 2 bases and J 1 base, with 6 bases left between them. The CDR3 reads CASSLMGSYEQYF. The CDR3 DNA is TGTGCCAGCAGCTTAATGGGTTCCTACGAGCAGTACTTC.

The V gene is TRBV5-1, the J gene TRBJ2-1, with 10 positions matching TRBD2. CDR1 is SGHRS, CDR2 YFSETQ, per germline. The CDR3 covers 17 residues. The V and J ends lost 5 bases and 2 bases, in that order; junction bases with no gene match: 10. The CDR3 reads CASSFGLAGAPYNEQFF. As DNA, the CDR3 is TGCGCCAGCAGTTTCGGGCTAGCGGGAGCTCCCTACAATGAGCAGTTCTTC.

This clone was seen more than once but under ten times. The rearrangement uses TRBV5-4 and TRBJ2-3; D might be TRBD1 (6 bases). CDR3 length equals 15 residues. Germline V gene sequence: CDR1 SGHNT, CDR2 YYREEE (reference sequence). V lost 4 bases to trimming and J lost 0 bases, with 12 bases between them. CDR3 loop: CASSRGTQSTDTQYF. CDR3 nucleotide sequence: TGTGCCAGCAGCCGAGGGACACAGAGCACAGATACGCAGTATTTT.

The gene calls are TRBV7-9 and TRBJ2-3, with 9 bases matching TRBD2. Germline V gene data show CDR1 as SEHNR and CDR2 as FQNEAQ (reference sequence). The CDR3 is 16 residues long. V gave up 5 bases and J gave up 2 bases; unmatched junction bases: 8. For the CDR3, the DNA is TGTGCCAGCAGCCCCGGGACTAGCCCGTTCACAGATACGCAGTATTTT. Amino acids: CASSPGTSPFTDTQYF. Drawing the rest from reference TRBV7-9 and TRBJ2-3, the complete variable domain is DTGVSQNPRHKITKRGQNVTFRCDPISEHNRLYWYRQTLGQGPEFLTYFQNEAQLEKSRLLSDRFSAERPKGSFSTLEIQRTEQGDSAMYLCASSPGTSPFTDTQYFGPGTRLTVL.

This clone was recorded only once. V usage is TRBV5-4 and J usage is TRBJ1-2, with TRBD1 as a possible D gene (6 bases). Germline V gene sequence: CDR1 SGHNT, CDR2 YYREEE (reference sequence). This CDR3 contains 15 residues. The germline V and J ends were trimmed by 4 bases and 2 bases, with 15 bases remaining between them. CDR3 DNA: TGTGCCAGCAGCCCATACAGGGATCGCAACTATGGCTACACCTTC. It is translated as CASSPYRDRNYGYTF. The variable domain in full, with the rest retrieved from reference TRBV5-4 and TRBJ1-2, is ETGVTQSPTHLIKTRGQQVTLRCSSQSGHNTVSWYQQALGQGPQFIFQYYREEENGRGNFPPRFSGLQFPNYSSELNVNALELDDSALYLCASSPYRDRNYGYTFGSGTRLTVV.

V is TRBV7-2 and J is TRBJ2-7; 9 bases are a match to TRBD1. The CDR3 loop spans 16 amino acids. V was clipped by 1 base and J by 2 bases; unmatched bases: 6. In germline, CDR1 is SGHTA, CDR2 FQGNSA. CDR3: CASSLDGTGPTYEQYF. The CDR3 nucleotides are TGTGCCAGCAGCTTAGATGGGACAGGGCCTACCTACGAGCAGTACTTC.

The chain employs TRBV19 and TRBJ2-1; TRBD2 agrees at 8 bases. This CDR3 contains 15 residues. CDR1 LNHDA and CDR2 SQIVND come from the germline V gene (reference sequence). V gave up 3 bases and J gave up 9 bases; unmatched junction bases: 10. The CDR3 sequence is CASSMRREGTGEQFF. CDR3 DNA: TGTGCCAGTAGTATGAGACGGGAGGGGACTGGTGAGCAGTTCTTC.

The chain links TRBV5-4 to TRBJ1-3, with 7 bases that match TRBD1. Looked up from germline, CDR1 is SGHNT and CDR2 is YYREEE (reference sequence). This CDR3 contains 14 residues. Trimming cost V 4 bases and J 3 bases; bases outside gene matches: 4. The CDR3 here is CASSRRDSGNTIYF. In DNA form, the CDR3 reads TGTGCCAGCAGCCGCCGGGACAGTGGAAACACCATATATTTT.

The chain has TRBV6-6 and TRBJ1-1, with a weak D call TRBD1 (6 bases). The CDR3 has 13 residues. Germline-derived CDR1 and CDR2 are MNHNY and SVGAGI (reference sequence). The V and J ends lost 6 bases and 0 bases respectively, with 8 bases between them. For the CDR3, the DNA is TGTGCCAGCAGCCGGACAGTGAACACTGAAGCTTTCTTT. It specifies CASSRTVNTEAFF.

This rearrangement joins TRBV19 to TRBJ2-3, with 10 bases identical to TRBD2. The CDR3 is made up of 16 amino acids. The germline V gene encodes CDR1 LNHDA and CDR2 SQIVND (reference sequence). Trimming cost V 7 bases and J 1 base; bases outside gene matches: 8. CDR3: CASNPSGLAGTDTQYF. CDR3 in DNA: TGTGCCAGTAATCCAAGCGGACTAGCGGGCACAGATACGCAGTATTTT.